This T cell receptor beta chain originates from a study of blood T cells in healthy people across ages. General observations from the study: There was a strong correlation between TCR beta diversity and naive T cell percentage.

A J-beta primer mix and a sample-barcoded 5' primer were used in a second PCR of roughly 6 to 11 cycles. Each cDNA molecule carried a tag from a template-switch adaptor that contained 12 random nucleotides. TCRdb redid the calling of the 5' RACE reads with MiXCR, one entry per CDR3 protein. The data show nearly 800,000 distinct CDR3 sequences, roughly 25% seen once. With regard to this clonotype: Its target is unknown.

The germline V and J ends were trimmed by 8 bases and 7 bases, with 15 bases remaining between them. The CDR3 spans 13 residues. Germline V gene sequence: CDR1 SEHNR, CDR2 FQNEAQ (reference sequence). The same sample was also used in a study of T cells of mothers and their children. From that report: Every microgram of extracted RNA entered cDNA synthesis, approximately 1.5 ug per 15 ul. Sequencing got over 10 million TCR beta CDR3 reads from each mother and roughly 2.7 million from each child.

The rearrangement links TRBV7-9 to TRBJ2-1; D is perhaps TRBD2 (5 bases). Sequencing used blood. The sequence derives from a boy younger than 18 in good health. CDR3 residues: CASPPSSTNEQFF. CDR3 DNA sequence: TGTGCCAGCCCGCCTAGCTCAACAAATGAGCAGTTCTTC.